This TCR beta chain derives from a study of blood T cell repertoires in COVID-19. The CDR3 runs 11 residues. In germline, CDR1 is LNHDA, CDR2 SQIVND (reference sequence). Trimming took 7 bases from V and 3 from J, leaving 6 bases between them. Original handling: Amplification with reference gene primers provided the estimates of nucleated cell counts. Here immunoSEQ multiplex PCR was the method, and the copy in TCRdb shows in-frame clones only, minus some. V and J calls and clone size are copied from that table; D and trimming were computed from the DNA. The profile shows tens of thousands of clones, 84% of them singletons.

This clonotype originated in a man in his fifties or sixties with acute or convalescent COVID-19. What was sequenced was peripheral blood. The chain combines TRBV19 with TRBJ1-2; D gene unclear. The CDR3 DNA reads as TGTGCCAGTACCTCGGACTATGGCTACACCTTC. It specifies CASTSDYGYTF.